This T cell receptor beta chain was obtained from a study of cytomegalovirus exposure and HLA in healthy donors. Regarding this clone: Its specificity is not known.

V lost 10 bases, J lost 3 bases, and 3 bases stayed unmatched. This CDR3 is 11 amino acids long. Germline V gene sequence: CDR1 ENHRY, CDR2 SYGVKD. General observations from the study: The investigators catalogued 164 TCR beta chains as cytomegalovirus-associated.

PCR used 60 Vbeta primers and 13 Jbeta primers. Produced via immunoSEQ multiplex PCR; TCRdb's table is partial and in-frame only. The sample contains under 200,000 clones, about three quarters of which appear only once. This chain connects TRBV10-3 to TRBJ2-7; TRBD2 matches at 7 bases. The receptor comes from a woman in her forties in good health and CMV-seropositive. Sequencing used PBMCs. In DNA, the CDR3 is TGTGCCACGGGGGAGGGCTACGAGCAGTACTTC. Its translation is CATGEGYEQYF.